This is a list of T cell receptor beta chains from one sample in a study of human T cells and chemical hapten exposure. TCRdb reprocessed the RACE reads via MiXCR and lists one record per CDR3 protein. The data hold 95,000 to 150,000 distinct CDR3 sequences, with 13% observed a single time. The specimen was whole blood, collected in connection with sensitization to the hapten diphenylcyclopropenone (DPC). These receptor sequences come from a woman aged 18-29 years with alopecia areata. Some clones in this sample may be carry-over from other donors' samples. Both conserved end residues are part of each CDR3. D genes are given only for firm matches. Size is stated for part of the rows, as once, few or many counts, or as a class when the clone is expanded.

d_call | j_call | v_call | clone_size | cdr3_aa | cdr3_nt
TRBD2 | TRBJ2-3 | TRBV11-3 | . | CASSAGLAGAFGTDTQYF | TGTGCCAGCAGCGCCGGACTAGCGGGGGCTTTTGGCACAGATACGCAGTATTTT
. | TRBJ1-3 | TRBV4-2 | many | CASSQEEGFSGNTIYF | TGTGCCAGCAGCCAAGAGGAAGGATTCTCTGGAAACACCATATATTTT
. | TRBJ2-5 | TRBV12-3/TRBV12-4 | . | CASATGHLQETQYF | TGTGCCAGTGCGACGGGACATCTCCAAGAGACCCAGTACTTC
. | TRBJ1-3 | TRBV27 | few | CASGGISGNTIYF | TGTGCCAGCGGGGGGATCTCTGGAAACACCATATATTTT
. | TRBJ2-1 | TRBV9 | few | CASSGFNDNEQFF | TGTGCCAGCAGCGGATTTAACGACAATGAGCAGTTCTTC
. | TRBJ2-5 | TRBV4-2 | many | CASSQDVGGTQYF | TGTGCCAGCAGCCAAGATGTAGGTGGGACCCAGTACTTC
. | TRBJ1-1 | TRBV20-1 | . | CSARGAWNTEAFF | TGCAGTGCTAGAGGAGCGTGGAACACTGAAGCTTTCTTT
. | TRBJ2-3 | TRBV11-2 | many | CASSSQGLRTDTQYF | TGTGCCAGCAGCTCTCAGGGGTTACGGACAGATACGCAGTATTTT
TRBD2 | TRBJ2-7 | TRBV7-2 | few | CASSSGGEVYEQYF | TGTGCCAGCAGCAGCGGGGGGGAGGTTTACGAGCAGTACTTC
. | TRBJ2-1 | TRBV5-6 | . | CASSLRNYGVGNEQFF | TGTGCCAGCAGCTTGAGGAACTACGGGGTCGGCAATGAGCAGTTCTTC
. | TRBJ2-6 | TRBV7-2 | . | CASSLVSYSGANVLTF | TGTGCCAGCAGCTTAGTCAGTTACTCTGGGGCCAACGTCCTGACTTTC
TRBD1 | TRBJ2-1 | TRBV12-3/TRBV12-4 | few | CASRSGTESSYNEQFF | TGTGCCAGCAGGTCCGGGACAGAGAGCTCCTACAATGAGCAGTTCTTC
TRBD1 | TRBJ1-2 | TRBV3-1 | few | CASSQAPPGGSGYTF | TGTGCCAGCAGCCAAGCCCCACCAGGGGGCAGCGGCTACACCTTC
TRBD1 | TRBJ2-2 | TRBV4-3 | many | CASSQGTGGDHRELFF | TGCGCCAGCAGCCAAGGGACAGGGGGTGATCACCGGGAGCTGTTTTTT
. | TRBJ2-6 | TRBV19 | few | CASSLFTGGSLSGANVLTF | TGTGCCAGTAGTCTCTTCACAGGAGGGTCGCTCTCTGGGGCCAACGTCCTGACTTTC
TRBD1 | TRBJ1-6 | TRBV6-5 | . | CASSRDREGLPLHF | TGTGCCAGCAGCCGGGACAGGGAGGGATTACCCCTCCACTTT
. | TRBJ2-7 | TRBV20-1 | . | CSGVDSPLYEQYF | TGCAGTGGAGTTGACAGTCCTCTATACGAGCAGTACTTC
. | TRBJ2-7 | TRBV7-9 | many | CASSPDGTPAEQYF | TGTGCCAGCAGCCCGGACGGCACCCCGGCCGAGCAGTACTTC
. | TRBJ2-7 | TRBV12-3/TRBV12-4 | . | CASSFDGVSVDEQYF | TGTGCCAGCAGTTTTGATGGTGTTAGCGTCGACGAGCAGTACTTC
. | TRBJ2-4 | TRBV5-1 | . | CASSLAQGDTKNIQYF | TGCGCCAGCAGCTTGGCCCAAGGGGACACCAAAAACATTCAGTACTTC
TRBD2 | TRBJ2-3 | TRBV6-6 | many | CASRGQTSGSTDTQYF | TGTGCCAGCAGGGGCCAGACTAGCGGTAGCACAGATACGCAGTATTTT
TRBD2 | TRBJ2-3 | TRBV12-3/TRBV12-4 | few | CASSLGGSGVADTQYF | TGTGCCAGCAGTTTAGGGGGTAGCGGGGTCGCAGATACGCAGTATTTT
. | TRBJ2-7 | TRBV19 | . | CASRATAGAPSPEQYF | TGTGCCAGTAGGGCCACGGCGGGCGCTCCCTCACCCGAGCAGTACTTC
. | TRBJ2-1 | TRBV7-6 | many | CASSFGGGANEQFF | TGTGCCAGCAGCTTCGGAGGGGGCGCCAATGAGCAGTTCTTC
TRBD1 | TRBJ2-3 | TRBV6-6 | . | CASSAGTGGSDTQYF | TGTGCCAGCAGTGCCGGGACAGGGGGGTCAGATACGCAGTATTTT
. | TRBJ1-4 | TRBV12-3/TRBV12-4 | few | CASSSSGGLREKLFF | TGTGCCAGCAGTTCCTCGGGCGGCCTTAGAGAAAAACTGTTTTTT
. | TRBJ2-7 | TRBV4-1 | few | CASSQDGGLYEQYF | TGCGCCAGCAGCCAAGATGGTGGCCTTTACGAGCAGTACTTC